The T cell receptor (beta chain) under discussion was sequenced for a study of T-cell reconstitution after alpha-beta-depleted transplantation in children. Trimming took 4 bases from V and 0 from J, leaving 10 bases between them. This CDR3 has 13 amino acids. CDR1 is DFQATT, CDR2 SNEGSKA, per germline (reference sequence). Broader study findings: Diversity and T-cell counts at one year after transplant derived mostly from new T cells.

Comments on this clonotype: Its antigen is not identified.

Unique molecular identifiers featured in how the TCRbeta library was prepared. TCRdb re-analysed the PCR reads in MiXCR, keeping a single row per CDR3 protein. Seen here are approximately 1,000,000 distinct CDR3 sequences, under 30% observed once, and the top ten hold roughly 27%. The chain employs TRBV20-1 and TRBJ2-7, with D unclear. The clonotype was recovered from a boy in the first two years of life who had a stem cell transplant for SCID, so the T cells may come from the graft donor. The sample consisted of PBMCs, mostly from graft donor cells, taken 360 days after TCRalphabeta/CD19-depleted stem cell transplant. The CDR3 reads CSAIRAASYEQYF. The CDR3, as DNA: TGCAGTGCTATTCGGGCGGCCTCCTACGAGCAGTACTTC.